This T cell receptor (beta chain) is from a study of blood T cell repertoires in COVID-19. Looked up from germline, CDR1 is KGHSH and CDR2 is LQKENI. The CDR3 is 15 residues long. V gave up 4 bases and J gave up 7 bases, with 14 bases separating them. This clone was detected only a few times. Produced via immunoSEQ multiplex PCR; TCRdb's table is partial and in-frame only. The sample lists 300,000 or so clones, around 90% occurring once. Sequencing used peripheral blood. The sequence came from an older man with acute or convalescent COVID-19. V gene TRBV18 combines with J gene TRBJ1-6; D is perhaps TRBD1 (6 bases). The CDR3 DNA reads as TGTGCCAGCTCACTCACCACAGGGCGCAATTCACCCCTCCACTTT. Translated, it gives CASSLTTGRNSPLHF.